The sequence of this T cell receptor (beta chain) was determined in a study of cytomegalovirus exposure and HLA in healthy donors. Across the study: Roughly 179 million T cells yielded 100 million or so unique TCR beta sequences, as an earlier analysis found. Findings of the study overall: Sequencing depth across donors, presence/absence analyses assumed, was roughly uniform. In a later analysis, the majority of CMV-associated beta chains seemingly showed HLA restriction. Researchers had no immune exposure information except CMV serostatus available.

Of note for this clone: Its antigen is currently unknown.

V was trimmed by 4 bases and J by 0 bases, leaving 11 bases between them. Germline CDR1 SGHRS, CDR2 YFSETQ. This CDR3 comprises 15 residues. The PCR contained 60 Vbeta and 13 Jbeta primers. Some clones are missing from TCRdb's copy, which holds only in-frame ones; the method was immunoSEQ multiplex PCR. The sample consists of 85,000 to 120,000 clones, approximately 71% of them appearing once. The chain joins TRBV5-1 to TRBJ1-3, with D possibly matching TRBD1 (5 bases). The receptor's source is a middle-aged man in good health and CMV-seronegative. Sequencing input: PBMCs. CDR3 sequence (DNA): TGCGCCAGCAGCGCGAGCGGGGGCTCTGGAAACACCATATATTTT. Translating gives CASSASGGSGNTIYF.